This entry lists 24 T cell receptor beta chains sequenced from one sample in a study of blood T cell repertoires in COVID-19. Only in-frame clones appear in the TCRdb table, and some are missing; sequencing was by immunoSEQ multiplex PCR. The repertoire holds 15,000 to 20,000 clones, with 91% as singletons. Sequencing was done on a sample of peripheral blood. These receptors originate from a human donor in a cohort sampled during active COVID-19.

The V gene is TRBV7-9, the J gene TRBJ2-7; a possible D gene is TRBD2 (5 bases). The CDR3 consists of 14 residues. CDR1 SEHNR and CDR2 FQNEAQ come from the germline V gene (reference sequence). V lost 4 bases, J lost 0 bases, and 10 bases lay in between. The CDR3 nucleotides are TGTGCCAGCAGCTCTCAGCGGAGCTCCTACGAGCAGTACTTC. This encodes CASSSQRSSYEQYF.

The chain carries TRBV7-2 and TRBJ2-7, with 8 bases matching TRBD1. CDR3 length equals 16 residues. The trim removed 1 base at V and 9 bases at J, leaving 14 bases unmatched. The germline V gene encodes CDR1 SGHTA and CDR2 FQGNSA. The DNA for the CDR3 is TGTGCCAGCAGCTTAGATGGACAGGGATTGGGACTGGGGCAGTACTTC. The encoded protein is CASSLDGQGLGLGQYF.

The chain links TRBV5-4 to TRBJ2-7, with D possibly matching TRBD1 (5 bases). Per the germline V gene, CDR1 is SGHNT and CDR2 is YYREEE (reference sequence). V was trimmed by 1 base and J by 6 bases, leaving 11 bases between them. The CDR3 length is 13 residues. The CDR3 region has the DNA TGTGCCAGCAGCTTGCAGGGCCGGACCGAGCAGTACTTC. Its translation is CASSLQGRTEQYF.

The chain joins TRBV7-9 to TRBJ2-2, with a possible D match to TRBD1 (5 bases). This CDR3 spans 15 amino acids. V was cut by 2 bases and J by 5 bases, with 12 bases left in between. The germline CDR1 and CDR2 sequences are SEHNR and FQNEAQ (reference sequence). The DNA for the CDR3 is TGTGCCAGCAGCTTATCGAGGCAGGGAACCGGGGAGCTGTTTTTT. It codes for CASSLSRQGTGELFF.

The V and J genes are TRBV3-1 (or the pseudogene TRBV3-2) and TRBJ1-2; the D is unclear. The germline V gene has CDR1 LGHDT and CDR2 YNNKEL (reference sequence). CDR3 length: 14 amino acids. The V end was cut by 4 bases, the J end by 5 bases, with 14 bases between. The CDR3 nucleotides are TGTGCCAGCAGCCTAAAGGGAGGGTTGTATGGCTACACCTTC. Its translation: CASSLKGGLYGYTF.

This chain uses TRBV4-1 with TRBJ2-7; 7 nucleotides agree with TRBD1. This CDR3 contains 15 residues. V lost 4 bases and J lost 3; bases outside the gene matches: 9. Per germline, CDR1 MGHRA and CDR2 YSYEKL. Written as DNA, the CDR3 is TGCGCCAGCAGCCCCTTCGGACAGGTTGACTACGAGCAGTACTTC. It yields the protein CASSPFGQVDYEQYF.

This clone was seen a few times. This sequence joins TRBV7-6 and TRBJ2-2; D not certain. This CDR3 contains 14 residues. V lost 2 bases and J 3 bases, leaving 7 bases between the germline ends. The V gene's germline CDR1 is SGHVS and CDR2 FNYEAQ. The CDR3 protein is CASSLISDTGELFF. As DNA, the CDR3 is TGTGCCAGCAGCTTAATCTCTGACACCGGGGAGCTGTTTTTT.

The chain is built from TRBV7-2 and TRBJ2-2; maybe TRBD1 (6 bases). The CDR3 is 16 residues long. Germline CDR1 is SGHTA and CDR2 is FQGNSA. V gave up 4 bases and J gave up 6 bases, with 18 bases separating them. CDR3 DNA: TGTGCCAGCAGCTCCCTGGACAGACCCTTCCCCGGGGAGCTGTTTTTT. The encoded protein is CASSSLDRPFPGELFF.

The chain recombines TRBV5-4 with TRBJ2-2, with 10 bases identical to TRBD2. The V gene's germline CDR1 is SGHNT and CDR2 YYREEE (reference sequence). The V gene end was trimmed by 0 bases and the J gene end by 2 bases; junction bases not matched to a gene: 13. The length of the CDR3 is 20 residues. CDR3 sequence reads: CASSLARGAGGPANTGELFF. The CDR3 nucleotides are TGTGCCAGCAGCTTGGCCAGGGGAGCGGGAGGGCCGGCAAACACCGGGGAGCTGTTTTTT.

The CDR3 region has the DNA TGTGCCAGTAGTTTCGCGACAGGTGAGGGTACCTACGAGCAGTACTTC. This gives the protein CASSFATGEGTYEQYF. V gene TRBV19 combines with J gene TRBJ2-7; possibly TRBD1 for D (6 bases). This CDR3 is built from 16 residues. From germline, CDR1 is LNHDA and CDR2 SQIVND (reference sequence). V lost 5 bases to trimming and J lost 2 bases, with 19 bases between them.

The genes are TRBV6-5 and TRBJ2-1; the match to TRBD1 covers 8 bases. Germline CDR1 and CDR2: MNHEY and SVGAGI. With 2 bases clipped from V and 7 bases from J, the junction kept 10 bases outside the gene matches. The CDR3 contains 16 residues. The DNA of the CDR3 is TGTGCCAGCAGTTACCTGGGGACAGGTAAAAAGAATGAGCAGTTCTTC. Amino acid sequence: CASSYLGTGKKNEQFF.

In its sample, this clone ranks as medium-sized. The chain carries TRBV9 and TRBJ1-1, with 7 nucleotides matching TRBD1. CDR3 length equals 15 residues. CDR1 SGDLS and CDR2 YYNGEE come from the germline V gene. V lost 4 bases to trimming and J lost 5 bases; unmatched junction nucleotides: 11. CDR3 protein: CASSPEQGTKTEAFF. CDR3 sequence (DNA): TGTGCCAGCAGCCCAGAACAGGGGACGAAGACTGAAGCTTTCTTT.

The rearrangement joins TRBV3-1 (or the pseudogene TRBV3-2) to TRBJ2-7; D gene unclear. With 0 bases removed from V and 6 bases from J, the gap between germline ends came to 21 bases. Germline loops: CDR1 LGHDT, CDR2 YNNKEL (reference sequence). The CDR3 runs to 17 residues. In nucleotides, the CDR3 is TGTGCCAGCAGCCAAGATAGGTTACACACTAAGGCCTCCGAGCAGTACTTC. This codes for CASSQDRLHTKASEQYF.

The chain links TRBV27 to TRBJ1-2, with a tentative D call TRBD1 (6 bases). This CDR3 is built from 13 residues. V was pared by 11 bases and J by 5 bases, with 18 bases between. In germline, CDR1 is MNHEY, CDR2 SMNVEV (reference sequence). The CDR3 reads CARKLQGSYGYTF. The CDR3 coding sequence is TGTGCCCGCAAACTACAGGGATCTTATGGCTACACCTTC.

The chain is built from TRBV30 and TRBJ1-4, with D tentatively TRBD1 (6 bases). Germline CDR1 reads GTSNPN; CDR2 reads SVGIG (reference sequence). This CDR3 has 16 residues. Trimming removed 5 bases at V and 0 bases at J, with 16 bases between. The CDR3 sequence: CAWGIRGATTNEKLFF. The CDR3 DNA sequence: TGTGCCTGGGGGATCCGGGGGGCGACAACTAATGAAAAACTGTTTTTT. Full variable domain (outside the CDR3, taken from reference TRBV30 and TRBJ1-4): SQTIHQWPATLVQPVGSPLSLECTVEGTSNPNLYWYRQAAGRGLQLLFYSVGIGQISSEVPQNLSASRPQDRQFILSSKKLLLSDSGFYLCAWGIRGATTNEKLFFGSGTQLSVL.

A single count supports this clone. Here the CDR3 DNA reads TGTGCCAGCAGTTACTCGGGGCTAGGCAATCAGCCCCAGCATTTT. It encodes CASSYSGLGNQPQHF. This chain joins TRBV6-2 or TRBV6-3 and TRBJ1-5; tentatively, D is TRBD1 (5 bases). The CDR3 covers 15 residues. From germline, CDR1 is MNHEY and CDR2 SVGEGT. The germline V and J ends were trimmed by 0 bases and 2 bases, with 8 bases remaining between them.

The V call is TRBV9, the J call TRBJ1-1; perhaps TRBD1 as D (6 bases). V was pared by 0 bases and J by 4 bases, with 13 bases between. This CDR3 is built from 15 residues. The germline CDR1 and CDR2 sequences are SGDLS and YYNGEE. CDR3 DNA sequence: TGTGCCAGCAGCGTAGGTTGGGGGCTGGGCACTGAAGCTTTCTTT. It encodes CASSVGWGLGTEAFF.

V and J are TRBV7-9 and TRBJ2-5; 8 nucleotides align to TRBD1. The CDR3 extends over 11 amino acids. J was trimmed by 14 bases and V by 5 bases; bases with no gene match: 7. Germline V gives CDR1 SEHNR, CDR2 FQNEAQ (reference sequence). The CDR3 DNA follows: TGTGCCAGCAGCGTGGACAGGGTGGTCTACTTC. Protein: CASSVDRVVYF.

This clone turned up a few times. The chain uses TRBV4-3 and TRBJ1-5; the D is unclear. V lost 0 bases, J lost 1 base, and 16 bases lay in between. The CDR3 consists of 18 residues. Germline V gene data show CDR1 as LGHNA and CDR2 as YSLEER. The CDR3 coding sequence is TGCGCCAGCAGCCAAGAGGGAGCCACGGGTCGAAGCAATCAGCCCCAGCATTTT. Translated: CASSQEGATGRSNQPQHF.

CDR3 region: CASSLTGLAGIEQFF. DNA for the CDR3: TGTGCCAGCAGCCTAACGGGACTAGCGGGAATCGAGCAGTTCTTC. This chain links TRBV4-2 with TRBJ2-1, with TRBD2 identical over 13 bases. Germline trimming cut 4 bases from V and 10 bases from J; bases unmatched to any gene: 7. Per the germline V gene, CDR1 is LGHNA and CDR2 is YNFKEQ. The CDR3 is made up of 15 amino acids.

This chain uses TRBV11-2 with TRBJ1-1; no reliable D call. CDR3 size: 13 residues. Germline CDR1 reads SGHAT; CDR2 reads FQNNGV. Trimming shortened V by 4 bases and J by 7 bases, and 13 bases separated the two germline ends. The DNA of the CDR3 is TGTGCCAGCAGCTGGAGAGACGGGTATGAAGCTTTCTTT. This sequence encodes CASSWRDGYEAFF. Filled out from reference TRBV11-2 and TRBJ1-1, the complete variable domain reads EAGVAQSPRYKIIEKRQSVAFWCNPISGHATLYWYQQILGQGPKLLIQFQNNGVVDDSQLPKDRFSAERLKGVDSTLKIQPAKLEDSAVYLCASSWRDGYEAFFGQGTRLTVV.

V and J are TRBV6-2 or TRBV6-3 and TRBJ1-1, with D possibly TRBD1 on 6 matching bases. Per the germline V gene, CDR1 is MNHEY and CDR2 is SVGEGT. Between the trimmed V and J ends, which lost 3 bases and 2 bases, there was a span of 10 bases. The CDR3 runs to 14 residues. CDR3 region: CASSYQGSNTEAFF. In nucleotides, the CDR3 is TGTGCCAGCAGTTATCAGGGGTCAAACACTGAAGCTTTCTTT.

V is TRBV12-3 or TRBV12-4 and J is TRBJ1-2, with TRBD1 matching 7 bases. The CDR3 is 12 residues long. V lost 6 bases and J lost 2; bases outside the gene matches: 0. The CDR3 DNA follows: TGTGCCAGCAGGACAGGGAACTATGGCTACACCTTC. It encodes CASRTGNYGYTF.

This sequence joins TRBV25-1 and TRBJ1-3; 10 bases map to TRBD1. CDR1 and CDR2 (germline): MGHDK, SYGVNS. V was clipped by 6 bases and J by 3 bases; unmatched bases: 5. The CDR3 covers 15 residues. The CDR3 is CASSWGQGNGNTIYF. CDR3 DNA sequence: TGTGCCAGCAGCTGGGGACAGGGGAATGGAAACACCATATATTTT.